This is a list of T cell receptor beta chains from one sample in a study of T cell responses to AZD1222 COVID-19 vaccine. Sequencing used immunoSEQ multiplex PCR; TCRdb keeps in-frame clones, though not all of them. The sample holds about 170,000 clones; 87% are singletons and the top ten take 1.1%. The sample was peripheral blood, taken 28 days after the second AZD1222 dose. These receptors were obtained from an adult who received the AZD1222 COVID-19 vaccine. The CDR3 runs from the conserved cysteine through the conserved F or W. A D gene is named only where the DNA matches it firmly. Only part of the rows carry a size: once, few, many, or a class if the clone is expanded.

j_call: TRBJ1-5; clone_size: .; d_call: .; v_call: TRBV10-3; cdr3_aa: CASPGNQPQHF; cdr3_nt: TGTGCCTCCCCAGGGAATCAGCCCCAGCATTTT
j_call: TRBJ2-7; clone_size: .; d_call: TRBD1; v_call: TRBV2; cdr3_aa: CASNLGQGVEQYF; cdr3_nt: TGTGCCAGCAATCTGGGACAGGGAGTCGAGCAGTACTTC
j_call: TRBJ2-7; clone_size: .; d_call: .; v_call: TRBV5-1; cdr3_aa: CASSLGQVHYEQYF; cdr3_nt: TGCGCCAGCAGCTTGGGACAGGTTCACTACGAGCAGTACTTC
j_call: TRBJ2-2; clone_size: .; d_call: .; v_call: TRBV12-3/TRBV12-4; cdr3_aa: CASALGAAGELFF; cdr3_nt: TGTGCCAGCGCACTCGGAGCGGCCGGGGAGCTGTTTTTT
j_call: TRBJ1-1; clone_size: .; d_call: .; v_call: TRBV10-3; cdr3_aa: CAISEYGREAFF; cdr3_nt: TGTGCCATCAGTGAGTACGGCAGGGAAGCTTTCTTT
j_call: TRBJ1-2; clone_size: .; d_call: .; v_call: TRBV6-2/TRBV6-3; cdr3_aa: CASSWTVRGYTF; cdr3_nt: TGTGCCAGCAGTTGGACAGTTCGTGGCTACACCTTC
j_call: TRBJ1-1; clone_size: .; d_call: TRBD1; v_call: TRBV10-3; cdr3_aa: CAITAGQGTEAFF; cdr3_nt: TGTGCCATCACCGCGGGACAGGGGACTGAAGCTTTCTTT
j_call: TRBJ1-4; clone_size: .; d_call: .; v_call: TRBV11-2; cdr3_aa: CASSLRGGNEKLFF; cdr3_nt: TGTGCCAGCAGCCTCCGGGGAGGTAATGAAAAACTGTTTTTT
j_call: TRBJ2-7; clone_size: .; d_call: TRBD2; v_call: TRBV19; cdr3_aa: CASSSPGERGGVEQYF; cdr3_nt: TGTGCCAGTAGTAGCCCGGGGGAGCGGGGGGGCGTCGAGCAGTACTTC
j_call: TRBJ1-2; clone_size: .; d_call: .; v_call: TRBV7-2; cdr3_aa: CASSLGLNYGYTF; cdr3_nt: TGTGCCAGCAGCTTAGGTCTTAACTATGGCTACACCTTC
j_call: TRBJ2-2; clone_size: .; d_call: .; v_call: TRBV19; cdr3_aa: CASSTGVSTGELFF; cdr3_nt: TGTGCCAGTAGTACGGGAGTGAGCACCGGGGAGCTGTTTTTT
j_call: TRBJ1-2; clone_size: .; d_call: TRBD1; v_call: TRBV12-3/TRBV12-4; cdr3_aa: CASSLDRGGYTF; cdr3_nt: TGTGCCAGCAGTTTAGACAGGGGTGGCTACACCTTC
j_call: TRBJ2-2; clone_size: .; d_call: TRBD1; v_call: TRBV19; cdr3_aa: CASSLGQVAGELFF; cdr3_nt: TGTGCCAGTAGTTTGGGACAGGTCGCCGGGGAGCTGTTTTTT
j_call: TRBJ1-2; clone_size: .; d_call: .; v_call: TRBV4-1; cdr3_aa: CASSQDVQGGYGYTF; cdr3_nt: TGCGCCAGCAGCCAAGATGTACAAGGGGGCTATGGCTACACCTTC
j_call: TRBJ1-4; clone_size: .; d_call: TRBD1; v_call: TRBV6-5; cdr3_aa: CASSSPGTANEKLFF; cdr3_nt: TGTGCCAGCAGTAGCCCAGGGACAGCTAATGAAAAACTGTTTTTT
j_call: TRBJ1-5; clone_size: .; d_call: TRBD1; v_call: TRBV6-5; cdr3_aa: CASSYRTGIINQPQHF; cdr3_nt: TGTGCCAGCAGTTACCGGACAGGGATAATCAATCAGCCCCAGCATTTT
j_call: TRBJ2-7; clone_size: once; d_call: TRBD1; v_call: TRBV5-1; cdr3_aa: CASSPGQGRRDEQYF; cdr3_nt: TGCGCCAGCAGCCCAGGACAGGGGCGACGTGACGAGCAGTACTTC
j_call: TRBJ1-5; clone_size: .; d_call: .; v_call: TRBV7-8; cdr3_aa: CASSLGETGNQPQHF; cdr3_nt: TGTGCCAGCAGCTTAGGGGAAACGGGCAATCAGCCCCAGCATTTT
j_call: TRBJ1-5; clone_size: few; d_call: .; v_call: TRBV4-1; cdr3_aa: CASSHGSNQPQHF; cdr3_nt: TGCGCCAGCAGCCACGGTAGCAATCAGCCCCAGCATTTT
j_call: TRBJ1-1; clone_size: .; d_call: .; v_call: TRBV6-2/TRBV6-3; cdr3_aa: CASSRQDTEAFF; cdr3_nt: TGTGCCAGCAGCCGCCAGGACACTGAAGCTTTCTTT
j_call: TRBJ2-7; clone_size: .; d_call: .; v_call: TRBV6-2/TRBV6-3; cdr3_aa: CASSFQDRQYF; cdr3_nt: TGTGCCAGCAGCTTCCAAGACAGGCAGTACTTC
j_call: TRBJ1-6; clone_size: .; d_call: TRBD1; v_call: TRBV19; cdr3_aa: CASRSTGFYNSPLHF; cdr3_nt: TGTGCCAGTAGGTCGACAGGGTTTTATAATTCACCCCTCCACTTT
j_call: TRBJ1-3; clone_size: .; d_call: .; v_call: TRBV19; cdr3_aa: CASSIVPGNTIYF; cdr3_nt: TGTGCCAGTAGTATAGTACCTGGAAACACCATATATTTT
j_call: TRBJ2-2; clone_size: .; d_call: TRBD1; v_call: TRBV11-3; cdr3_aa: CASSLSPGQGGTGELFF; cdr3_nt: TGTGCCAGCAGCCTGAGTCCGGGACAGGGAGGGACCGGGGAGCTGTTTTTT
j_call: TRBJ2-5; clone_size: few; d_call: .; v_call: TRBV4-1; cdr3_aa: CASSQTNLGFRQQETQYF; cdr3_nt: TGCGCCAGCAGCCAAACCAACCTGGGGTTTAGACAACAAGAGACCCAGTACTTC
j_call: TRBJ1-5; clone_size: .; d_call: TRBD1; v_call: TRBV5-8; cdr3_aa: CASSLQGGRQPQHF; cdr3_nt: TGTGCCAGCAGCTTGCAAGGGGGCCGGCAGCCCCAGCATTTT
j_call: TRBJ2-7; clone_size: .; d_call: TRBD2; v_call: TRBV6-2/TRBV6-3; cdr3_aa: CASSYRTSGGNEQYF; cdr3_nt: TGTGCCAGCAGTTACCGAACTAGCGGGGGGAATGAGCAGTACTTC
j_call: TRBJ2-1; clone_size: .; d_call: .; v_call: TRBV27; cdr3_aa: CASSYQGSYNEQFF; cdr3_nt: TGTGCCAGCAGTTACCAGGGATCCTACAATGAGCAGTTCTTC
j_call: TRBJ2-2; clone_size: .; d_call: .; v_call: TRBV3-1/TRBV3-2; cdr3_aa: CASSLRGLMRAGELFF; cdr3_nt: TGTGCCAGCAGCCTCCGGGGCCTTATGAGGGCCGGGGAGCTGTTTTTT
j_call: TRBJ2-1; clone_size: .; d_call: TRBD1; v_call: TRBV9; cdr3_aa: CASSVGQGAYNEQFF; cdr3_nt: TGTGCCAGCAGCGTCGGACAGGGAGCCTACAATGAGCAGTTCTTC
j_call: TRBJ1-5; clone_size: .; d_call: TRBD1; v_call: TRBV5-1; cdr3_aa: CASSLGVETGGQPQHF; cdr3_nt: TGCGCCAGCAGCTTGGGGGTAGAGACAGGGGGTCAGCCCCAGCATTTT
j_call: TRBJ2-2; clone_size: .; d_call: .; v_call: TRBV7-9; cdr3_aa: CASSQRLEKPNTGELFF; cdr3_nt: TGTGCCAGCAGCCAAAGACTGGAAAAACCGAACACCGGGGAGCTGTTTTTT
j_call: TRBJ1-2; clone_size: .; d_call: .; v_call: TRBV2; cdr3_aa: CASSSNTGILSGYTF; cdr3_nt: TGTGCCAGCAGTTCCAACACCGGGATCCTATCAGGCTACACCTTC
j_call: TRBJ1-6; clone_size: .; d_call: .; v_call: TRBV7-9; cdr3_aa: CASSSDDRRGSPLHF; cdr3_nt: TGTGCCAGCAGCTCAGATGACCGCAGAGGATCACCCCTCCACTTT
j_call: TRBJ2-1; clone_size: .; d_call: .; v_call: TRBV9; cdr3_aa: CASSALNPQVGDGYYNEQFF; cdr3_nt: TGTGCCAGCAGCGCACTAAACCCGCAAGTCGGGGACGGGTACTACAATGAGCAGTTCTTC
j_call: TRBJ2-1; clone_size: .; d_call: .; v_call: TRBV3-1/TRBV3-2; cdr3_aa: CASSLRGLNEQFF; cdr3_nt: TGTGCCAGCAGCCTGCGGGGCCTCAATGAGCAGTTCTTC
j_call: TRBJ1-5; clone_size: .; d_call: .; v_call: TRBV6-5; cdr3_aa: CASSKSGQSIQPQHF; cdr3_nt: TGTGCCAGCAGTAAATCTGGACAATCAATCCAGCCCCAGCATTTT
j_call: TRBJ2-6; clone_size: few; d_call: TRBD1; v_call: TRBV5-4; cdr3_aa: CASSLGGQGGVRANVLTF; cdr3_nt: TGTGCCAGCAGCTTGGGGGGACAGGGGGGAGTAAGGGCCAACGTCCTGACTTTC
j_call: TRBJ2-3; clone_size: .; d_call: .; v_call: TRBV19; cdr3_aa: CASSIDFRGDTQYF; cdr3_nt: TGTGCCAGTAGTATAGATTTCCGGGGAGATACGCAGTATTTT
j_call: TRBJ2-2; clone_size: .; d_call: .; v_call: TRBV18; cdr3_aa: CASSPGMGAGELFF; cdr3_nt: TGTGCCAGCTCACCCGGGATGGGGGCCGGGGAGCTGTTTTTT
j_call: TRBJ2-3; clone_size: .; d_call: TRBD1; v_call: TRBV6-4; cdr3_aa: CASSEGTGGPDTQYF; cdr3_nt: TGTGCCAGCAGTGAAGGGACAGGGGGCCCAGATACGCAGTATTTT
j_call: TRBJ1-3; clone_size: .; d_call: .; v_call: TRBV27; cdr3_aa: CASSSGLLSSGNTIYF; cdr3_nt: TGTGCCAGCAGTTCGGGACTGCTTAGCTCTGGAAACACCATATATTTT